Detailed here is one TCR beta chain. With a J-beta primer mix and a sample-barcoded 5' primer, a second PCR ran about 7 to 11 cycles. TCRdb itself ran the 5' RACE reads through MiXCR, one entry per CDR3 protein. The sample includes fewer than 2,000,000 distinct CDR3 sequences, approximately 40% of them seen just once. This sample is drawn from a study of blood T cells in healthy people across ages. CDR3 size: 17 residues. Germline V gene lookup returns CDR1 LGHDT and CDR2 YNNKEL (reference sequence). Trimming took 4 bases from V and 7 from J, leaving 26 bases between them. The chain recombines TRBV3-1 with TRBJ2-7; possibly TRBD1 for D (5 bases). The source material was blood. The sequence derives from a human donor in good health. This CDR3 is CASSRNQGSSSYNEQYF. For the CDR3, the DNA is TGTGCCAGCAGCCGCAACCAGGGCTCCAGCTCCTACAATGAGCAGTACTTC.